The clone carrying this T cell receptor (beta chain) was recorded a few times. Libraries were prepared by immunoSEQ multiplex PCR; TCRdb keeps only in-frame clonotypes and omits some of them. Of about 110,000 clones listed, over 65% were seen once; the top ten hold roughly 8%. The data belong to a study of blood T cell repertoires in COVID-19. CDR1 is MNHEY and CDR2 is SVGAGI in the germline V gene. This CDR3 comprises 15 residues. The sequencing sample was made of peripheral blood. This chain uses TRBV6-5 with TRBJ1-4, with D tentatively TRBD1 (5 bases). The receptor's source is a woman between 40 and 50 years old with acute or convalescent COVID-19. In DNA form, the CDR3 reads TGTGCGACAGCAAGAGTGGGGAAAACTAATGAAAAACTGTTTTTT. Residues: CATARVGKTNEKLFF.